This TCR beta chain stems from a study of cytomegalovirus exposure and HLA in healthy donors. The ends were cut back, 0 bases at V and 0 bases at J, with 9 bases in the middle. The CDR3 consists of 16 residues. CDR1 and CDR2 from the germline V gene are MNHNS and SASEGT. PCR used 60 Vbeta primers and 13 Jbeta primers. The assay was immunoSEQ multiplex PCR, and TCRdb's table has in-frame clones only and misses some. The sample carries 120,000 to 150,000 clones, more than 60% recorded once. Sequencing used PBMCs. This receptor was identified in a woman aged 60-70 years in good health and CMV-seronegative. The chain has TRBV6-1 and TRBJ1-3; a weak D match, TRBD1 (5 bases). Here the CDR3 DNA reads TGTGCCAGCAGTGAAGCACAGGTCACCTCTGGAAACACCATATATTTT. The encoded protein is CASSEAQVTSGNTIYF.